This TCR beta chain comes out of a study of cytomegalovirus exposure and HLA in healthy donors. Notes on this clone: Its antigen is not identified.

Study results and caveats: HLA restriction was apparent for most CMV-associated TCR beta chains in a later analysis.

Primers included in the PCR were 60 Vbeta and 13 Jbeta primers. Here immunoSEQ multiplex PCR was the method, and the copy in TCRdb shows in-frame clones only, minus some. The table for this sample gives around 42,000 clones. There are 15 residues in the CDR3. Germline assignment: CDR1 SGDLS and CDR2 YYNGEE. V was shortened by 1 base and J by 2 bases, with 12 bases between the two germline ends. The specimen was PBMCs. The receptor was derived from a man aged 30 to 39 in good health and CMV-seronegative. The genes are TRBV9 and TRBJ2-5; possible D gene TRBD1, 6 bases. The CDR3 here is CASSVSPTGQETQYF. DNA of the CDR3: TGTGCCAGCAGCGTATCGCCGACAGGACAAGAGACCCAGTACTTC.